This TCR beta chain was sequenced for a study of shared clonotypes between healthy human individuals. General observations from the study: Specimens sampled were limited to blood, with tissue repertoires likely differing. Sharing of clonotypes among donors was expected to vary with sequencing depth. Represented diversity (both genetic and exposure-history) was limited by the small number of donors.

CDR1 and CDR2 (germline): SGDLS, YYNGEE. The CDR3 runs to 15 residues. V was cut by 3 bases and J by 2 bases, with 15 bases left in between. The method was immunoSEQ multiplex PCR; TCRdb's version includes in-frame clones alone and lacks a portion of them. This sample has over a million clones, with about three quarters found just once. This clone was counted between two and nine times. The target antigen is unknown. The specimen was memory CD4+ T cells sorted from blood. Noted subset: CD45RA-negative fraction. The TCR comes from a man aged 18 to 30 in good health. The V gene is TRBV9, the J gene TRBJ2-7; D possibly corresponds to TRBD1 (6 bases). CDR3 loop: CASSASGGQTYEQYF. CDR3 in DNA: TGTGCCAGCAGCGCCAGTGGGGGCCAGACCTACGAGCAGTACTTC. Full variable domain (outside the CDR3, taken from reference TRBV9 and TRBJ2-7): DSGVTQTPKHLITATGQRVTLRCSPRSGDLSVYWYQQSLDQGLQFLIQYYNGEERAKGNILERFSAQQFPDLHSELNLSSLELGDSALYFCASSASGGQTYEQYFGPGTRLTVT.